The T cell receptor beta chain under discussion was sequenced for a study of cytomegalovirus exposure and HLA in healthy donors. Findings of the study overall: Later, an analysis showed that TCR beta chains associated with HLA were more clonally expanded than others that were equally common. Accounts indicate the classifier identified cytomegalovirus status with strong specificity and sensitivity. When analyzed later, a missense DCLRE1C variant was found to be linked to TCR beta V- and J-gene trimming.

V shed 3 bases and J 0 bases; nucleotides not matched to a gene: 15. The CDR3 totals 20 residues. The germline V gene has CDR1 LGHNA and CDR2 YNFKEQ. The study ran its PCR with 60 Vbeta and 13 Jbeta primers. Sequencing was performed with immunoSEQ multiplex PCR; in TCRdb, only in-frame clones are kept and a portion is missing. The data show 65,000 to 95,000 clones, with approximately 79% seen just once and roughly 13% held by the top ten. Of note for this clone: Its antigen is not known.

The sequenced material came from PBMCs. The clonotype was recovered from a human donor in good health. The chain is built from TRBV4-2 and TRBJ1-2; TRBD1 matches 11 bases. CDR3 nucleotides: TGTGCCAGCAGCCATGTTGTTAACGGACAGGGGGCCAATTCTAACTATGGCTACACCTTC. It is translated as CASSHVVNGQGANSNYGYTF.